The clone carrying this T cell receptor beta chain was seen more than once but under ten times. Its cognate antigen is unknown. V was clipped by 1 base and J by 3 bases, with 10 bases between them. Per germline, CDR1 SGHAT and CDR2 FQNNGV. The CDR3 extends over 14 amino acids. This sample is drawn from a study of radiotherapy plus CTLA-4 blockade in lung cancer. Findings of the study overall: Radiotherapy plus ipilimumab was followed by expansion in blood of tumor-derived TCR clones.

With ipilimumab providing CTLA-4 blockade, focal radiation was administered to patients who had chemo-refractory metastatic non-small-cell lung cancer. Measured with immunoSEQ multiplex PCR; TCRdb has only the in-frame clones, and not every one. This table holds some 60,000 clones, around four fifths found once. The chain recombines TRBV11-2 with TRBJ2-7; TRBD2 is a possible D gene (5 bases). Sequences were derived from peripheral blood, sampled from a patient treated with radiotherapy plus ipilimumab. This sequence was found in a human donor with non-small cell lung cancer who had a partial response to radiotherapy plus ipilimumab. CDR3 nucleotides: TGTGCCAGCAGCTTAGCTGTGGCGGGCTACGAGCAGTACTTC. Encoded protein: CASSLAVAGYEQYF.